These 10 T cell receptor beta chains share one sample of origin, sequenced in a study of lymphopenia after photon versus proton radiotherapy (dated by TCRdb to the late 2010s). Library creation used the immunoSEQ multiplex PCR assay. TCRdb provides this immuneACCESS table in a form limited to in-frame rearrangements. Some clones are lacking; in checked studies, under half of them reflect an unresolved V gene, and why the rest are absent is not known. In this sample the table shows roughly 42,000 clones, 85% of which occur a single time. The ten largest account for around 2.2% of the sample. The sample in question was peripheral blood, obtained from a patient treated with photon-based radiotherapy. These receptors came from a middle-aged man with gastric cancer.

The genes are TRBV4-1 and TRBJ1-2; no reliable D call. The germline V gene has CDR1 MGHRA and CDR2 YSYEKL. CDR3 size: 13 residues. Trimming left V 3 bases short and J 5 bases short, with 10 bases between. The CDR3 nucleotides are TGCGCCAGCAGCCAGGCCCCAGGATATGGCTACACCTTC. Amino acid sequence: CASSQAPGYGYTF.

The V and J genes are TRBV30 and TRBJ1-4; D might be TRBD1 (6 bases). The CDR3 has 16 residues. CDR1 and CDR2 from the germline V gene are GTSNPN and SVGIG (reference sequence). The V end lost 3 bases, the J end lost 8 bases, and 22 bases lay between the germline ends. In DNA form, the CDR3 reads TGTGCCTGGAGCGGGGGCCCTTCGGCGCGAGGGGAAAAACTGTTTTTT. Protein: CAWSGGPSARGEKLFF.

Concerning this clone: At one end, the junction sequence differs from germline, possibly due to a read error. The J gene is TRBJ1-2, the V gene TRBV4-2, with D unresolved. Germline V CDR1 and CDR2: LGHNA, YNFKEQ. The CDR3 contains 11 residues. CDR3 region: CASSQDQETIF. CDR3 in DNA: TGTGCCAGCAGCCAAGATCAGGAGACCATCTTC.

CDR3 region: CASSLNPEGEQFF. CDR3 bases: TGTGCCAGCAGCTTAAATCCCGAAGGTGAGCAGTTCTTC. V usage is TRBV7-2 and J usage is TRBJ2-1; no clear D. Trimming stripped 2 bases from V and 9 bases from J, with 11 bases between. Germline V CDR1 and CDR2: SGHTA, FQGNSA. CDR3 length: 13 residues.

Comments on this clone: Other DNA sequences in this specimen translate into the identical CDR3. This chain uses TRBV19 with TRBJ1-5, with a possible D match to TRBD1 (5 bases). V was pared by 5 bases and J by 8 bases, with 19 bases between. Germline CDR1 LNHDA, CDR2 SQIVND (reference sequence). The CDR3 runs 15 residues. The CDR3 is CASSRGTGGWEPQHF. In DNA form, the CDR3 reads TGTGCCAGTAGTCGAGGGACCGGGGGATGGGAGCCCCAGCATTTT.

V and J are TRBV4-1 and TRBJ2-1, with 12 bases lining up with TRBD1. The V gene end was trimmed by 0 bases and the J gene end by 15 bases; junction bases not matched to a gene: 9. CDR1 is MGHRA and CDR2 is YSYEKL in the germline V gene. This CDR3 has 15 residues. This chain's CDR3 is CASSQDPGQGAFLFF. CDR3 nucleotide sequence: TGCGCCAGCAGCCAAGACCCGGGACAGGGGGCATTTCTGTTCTTC.

The chain links TRBV9 to TRBJ1-1; no clear D. From germline, CDR1 is SGDLS and CDR2 YYNGEE. V was clipped by 4 bases and J by 4 bases, with 17 bases between them. The CDR3 has 15 residues. CDR3: CASSFRATGVTEAFF. CDR3 in DNA: TGTGCCAGCAGCTTCCGGGCCACGGGCGTCACTGAAGCTTTCTTT.

The CDR3 coding sequence is TGTGCCAGCAGTGAACCCTCCGGGACTAGCTTCGGCTACGAGCAGTACTTC. Residues: CASSEPSGTSFGYEQYF. The chain carries TRBV6-1 and TRBJ2-7; 9 nucleotides align to TRBD2. The CDR3 covers 17 residues. Per the germline V gene, CDR1 is MNHNS and CDR2 is SASEGT. The V gene end was trimmed by 2 bases and the J gene end by 3 bases; junction bases not matched to a gene: 11.

The V gene is TRBV30, the J gene TRBJ1-1; 7 nucleotides match TRBD1. The CDR3 is 11 residues long. In germline, CDR1 is GTSNPN, CDR2 SVGIG (reference sequence). V shed 5 bases and J 3 bases; nucleotides not matched to a gene: 0. The CDR3 is CAWGQDTEAFF. CDR3 sequence (DNA): TGTGCCTGGGGACAGGACACTGAAGCTTTCTTT.

The chain carries TRBV5-1 and TRBJ1-4; a possible D gene is TRBD1 (5 bases). V was clipped by 4 bases and J by 8 bases, with 18 bases between them. Per the germline V gene, CDR1 is SGHRS and CDR2 is YFSETQ. This CDR3 comprises 15 residues. Written as DNA, the CDR3 is TGCGCCAGCAGCCCCCAGGGCCAGGCTCAAGAAAAACTGTTTTTT. Its translation: CASSPQGQAQEKLFF.